Ten or more counts support the clone carrying this TCR beta chain. Its specificity is not known. TCRdb reanalysed the 5' RACE reads using MiXCR and keeps one entry per CDR3 protein. Among approximately 690,000 distinct CDR3 sequences listed, 5.5% to 6.5% were seen once. The sample originates from a study of identical twins. Study-level points and caveats: A cross-sectional statistical analysis, not follow-up of the same donors, supported the conclusions.

Trimming stripped 1 base from V and 3 bases from J, with 13 bases between. Germline-derived CDR1 and CDR2 are SEHNR and FQNEAQ (reference sequence). The CDR3 consists of 15 residues. This rearrangement joins TRBV7-9 to TRBJ2-7; D possibly matches TRBD1 or TRBD2 (5 bases each). The sample comprised naive T cells sorted from blood. The TCR originated in a man aged 18 to 29 in good health. The CDR3 nucleotides read TGTGCCAGCAGCTTAGGGGACGGCAGTTTCTACGAGCAGTACTTC. The encoded protein is CASSLGDGSFYEQYF. Combining the CDR3 with reference TRBV7-9 and TRBJ2-7 gives the whole variable domain DTGVSQNPRHKITKRGQNVTFRCDPISEHNRLYWYRQTLGQGPEFLTYFQNEAQLEKSRLLSDRFSAERPKGSFSTLEIQRTEQGDSAMYLCASSLGDGSFYEQYFGPGTRLTVT.